Detailed here is one TCR beta chain. This clone was recorded only once. Which antigen it targets is not known. Per-base quality was not reported, and no clone a single base away is much larger than it. TCRbeta CDR3 regions were amplified from genomic DNA by means of the immunoSEQ Assay, a bias-controlled multiplex PCR. The authors' pipeline ran thus. The number of nucleated cells in each sample was estimated by amplification of reference gene primers within the assay. To quantify the absolute abundance of each unique TCRbeta CDR3 rearrangement, sequence reads were collapsed and filtered. For each sample, productive Simpson clonality was calculated by taking the square root of Simpson's diversity index across productive rearrangements. TCRdb retrieved this table from immuneACCESS and kept in-frame rearrangements only. Not all clones are present; in checked studies, unresolved V genes account for under half, and no reason is known for the remainder. D and trimming come from the DNA, and the V and J calls and clone size come from that table. The sample table contains about 130,000 clones; only one count was recorded for about 80% of them. Around 9.8% of the sample is in the top ten clones.

Whole blood was collected in K2EDTA tubes by collaborating institutions according to the institutions' own protocols. For TCRbeta analysis, collaborators shipped samples as frozen whole blood, isolated PBMCs, or DNA extracted from either of those sample types. This entry belongs to a study of blood T cell repertoires in COVID-19 (dated by TCRdb to between 2020 and 2021). For context, the study as a whole: The collaborator samples originated in the United States, Italy and Spain and spanned the acute and convalescent phases of COVID-19. The prospective study material was composed of cDNA or gDNA derived from T cells, B-cell-depleted T cells, or PBMCs. The dataset comprised deeply sampled blood TCRbeta repertoires from subjects exposed to, actively infected with, or recovered from COVID-19. The repertoires were released in a freely available public database intended as a resource for research on the immune response to SARS-CoV-2. The samples were drawn from the first 160 participants of the ongoing ImmuneRACE study and from 1,254 subjects provided by 6 global collaborators. Nearly every sample came with metadata listing a de-identified subject ID, COVID-19 status, age in years and sex. HLA class I and class II types, where available, came from metadata supplied by the sample provider rather than from assay-based typing. The investigation overall reported the following: The amount of clinical and demographic metadata varied by source and participant and was provided uncurated.

Per the germline V gene, SGHRS is the CDR1 and YFSETQ is the CDR2. Relative to germline, V is missing 0 bases and J is missing 9 bases, with 3 bases of the junction outside any gene match. The CDR3 has 15 amino acids, counting the end cysteine and phenylalanine. CDR3 DNA is the only sequence kept; it has 45 bases, read in frame from the first base. The source of this sequence is a man in his forties with active or convalescent COVID-19. Sequences were obtained from peripheral blood. The chain is encoded by TRBV5-1 joined to TRBJ1-6; 10 nucleotides in the junction match TRBD1. CDR3 sequence: CASSLGDRGFSPLHF. The DNA sequence reads TGCGCCAGCAGCTTGGGGGACAGGGGTTTTTCACCCCTCCACTTT.